Presented here are 21 T cell receptor beta chains from one specimen sequenced in a study of blood T cell repertoires in COVID-19. TCRdb's copy holds only in-frame clones and misses some; the assay was immunoSEQ multiplex PCR. This table has tens of thousands of clones, more than 65% appearing once. The sample consisted of peripheral blood. The receptor source for this set is a woman in her sixties or seventies with acute or convalescent COVID-19.

The gene calls are TRBV5-1 and TRBJ1-1; 8 nucleotides line up with TRBD1. The junction had 12 bases not matched to a gene; V was cut back by 3 bases and J by 5 bases. CDR3 length: 16 amino acids. Germline CDR1 and CDR2: SGHRS and YFSETQ. The DNA for the CDR3 is TGCGCCAGCAGCTATGGGGGGACAGGCGGTAGGACTGAAGCTTTCTTT. Translation gives CASSYGGTGGRTEAFF. The full variable domain, with the rest looked up from reference TRBV5-1 and TRBJ1-1, is KAGVTQTPRYLIKTRGQQVTLSCSPISGHRSVSWYQQTPGQGLQFLFEYFSETQRNKGNFPGRFSGRQFSNSRSEMNVSTLELGDSALYLCASSYGGTGGRTEAFFGQGTRLTVV.

CDR3 sequence: CASSRTGGSRETQYF. The DNA for the CDR3 is TGCGCCAGCAGCAGGACAGGGGGATCCCGAGAGACCCAGTACTTC. The chain links TRBV5-1 to TRBJ2-5, with 10 bases that match TRBD1. The germline V gene has CDR1 SGHRS and CDR2 YFSETQ. The CDR3 totals 15 residues. Trimming removed 4 bases from V and 4 bases from J; junction bases left unmatched: 7.

This sequence joins TRBV27 and TRBJ1-2; D possibly corresponds to TRBD1 (5 bases). CDR3 length: 16 amino acids. The germline CDR1 and CDR2 sequences are MNHEY and SMNVEV (reference sequence). The ends were cut back, 6 bases at V and 2 bases at J, with 19 bases in the middle. The CDR3 spells CASSPSGPGSNYGYTF. CDR3 bases: TGTGCCAGCAGCCCGAGCGGGCCAGGGTCCAACTATGGCTACACCTTC.

The gene calls are TRBV1 and TRBJ1-2; TRBD1 was called by the table and not checked on the DNA. TRBV1 is given as a pseudogene. CDR3 length equals 16 residues. CDR3 in amino acids: CTSPTGQGRGSYGYTF. DNA for the CDR3: TGCACCAGCCCCACGGGACAGGGAAGAGGGTCCTATGGCTACACCTTC.

The CDR3 nucleotides are TGTGCCAGCAGCTCTAGACGGAGTGAAGCTTTCTTT. It is translated as CASSSRRSEAFF. This chain uses TRBV5-6 with TRBJ1-1, with D unresolved. The CDR3 spans 12 residues. Germline V gives CDR1 SGHDT, CDR2 YYEEEE. The V and J ends lost 3 bases and 7 bases respectively, with 10 bases between them.

The chain recombines TRBV2 with TRBJ1-2; D unclear. Germline V lookup: CDR1 SNHLY, CDR2 FYNNEI. Deletions cut 2 bases from V and 2 bases from J, with 15 bases between. The CDR3 totals 16 residues. The CDR3 loop is CASSESSPGLNYGYTF. The CDR3 DNA reads as TGTGCCAGCAGTGAATCAAGCCCAGGTCTGAACTATGGCTACACCTTC.

This clone has only one observation. The V gene is TRBV7-2, the J gene TRBJ2-1; TRBD2 agrees at 8 bases. CDR3 length: 15 residues. Germline lookup yields CDR1 SGHTA and CDR2 FQGNSA. Germline trimming cut 1 base from V and 7 bases from J; bases unmatched to any gene: 6. The CDR3 nucleotides read TGTGCCAGCAGCTTAGTCGGGGGGGCGGGAAATGAGCAGTTCTTC. Amino acids: CASSLVGGAGNEQFF.

This clone was detected a few times. The V call is TRBV19, the J call TRBJ1-1, with unresolved D. V lost 7 bases, J lost 4 bases, and 16 bases lay in between. Germline CDR1 reads LNHDA; CDR2 reads SQIVND (reference sequence). The CDR3 is 14 residues long. The CDR3: CASTPFGEVTEAFF. CDR3 bases: TGTGCCAGTACCCCCTTCGGGGAGGTCACTGAAGCTTTCTTT.

The count of this clone is one. This chain uses TRBV19 with TRBJ1-1, with 7 bases fitting TRBD1. Germline V gene sequence: CDR1 LNHDA, CDR2 SQIVND (reference sequence). The ends lost 8 bases at V and 5 bases at J; junction bases unmatched: 8. This CDR3 has 13 amino acids. CDR3 region: CASSDRVGTEAFF. CDR3 bases: TGTGCCAGTTCCGACAGGGTGGGGACTGAAGCTTTCTTT.

This clone came up a few times. The CDR3 is CASSLLSGGDRALHF. CDR3 nucleotides: TGTGCCAGCAGCTTGTTGTCGGGCGGGGATAGGGCCCTCCACTTT. The chain carries TRBV5-6 and TRBJ1-6; no firm D call. V lost 1 base and J 14 bases, leaving 19 bases between the germline ends. The CDR3 sequence is 15 residues long. Germline CDR1 is SGHDT and CDR2 is YYEEEE.

The V call is TRBV9, the J call TRBJ2-3, with 7 positions matching TRBD2. Trimming cost V 4 bases and J 5 bases; bases outside gene matches: 10. Germline V CDR1 and CDR2: SGDLS, YYNGEE. CDR3 size: 15 residues. The CDR3 protein is CASSPRDYGGDTQYF. CDR3 in DNA: TGTGCCAGCAGCCCGCGGGACTACGGGGGAGATACGCAGTATTTT.

The J gene is TRBJ1-2, the V gene TRBV3-1 (or the pseudogene TRBV3-2), with 8 bases fitting TRBD1. J was trimmed by 7 bases and V by 3 bases; bases with no gene match: 7. The CDR3 has 14 residues. CDR1 LGHDT and CDR2 YNNKEL come from the germline V gene (reference sequence). The CDR3 region is CASSQIRDRSGYTF. The CDR3 nucleotides are TGTGCCAGCAGCCAGATCCGGGACAGGTCTGGCTACACCTTC.

This clone was detected a few times. The chain carries TRBV19 and TRBJ1-2, with D unclear. CDR1 and CDR2 (germline): LNHDA, SQIVND (reference sequence). CDR3 length: 14 residues. Deletions cut 1 base from V and 2 bases from J, with 8 bases between. The chain's CDR3 is CASSIGLTNYGYTF. The CDR3 DNA is TGTGCCAGTAGTATAGGGCTTACCAACTATGGCTACACCTTC.

CDR3 coding DNA: TGCGCCAGCAGCCAAGGCCTCTCCTATTATAATTCACCCCTCCACTTT. Translation: CASSQGLSYYNSPLHF. The chain has TRBV4-1 and TRBJ1-6, with D hard to call. Trimming shortened V by 1 base and J by 4 bases, and 11 bases separated the two germline ends. From germline, CDR1 is MGHRA and CDR2 YSYEKL. This CDR3 spans 16 amino acids.

This rearrangement joins TRBV10-3 to TRBJ1-3; the D gene is possibly TRBD1 (5 bases). Trimming stripped 0 bases from V and 6 bases from J, with 6 bases between. The V gene's germline CDR1 is ENHRY and CDR2 SYGVKD. The CDR3 length is 13 residues. The CDR3 here is CAISESTANTIYF. The CDR3 DNA follows: TGTGCCATCAGTGAGTCGACAGCAAACACCATATATTTT.

This chain uses TRBV7-3 with TRBJ1-1; 8 positions match TRBD1. The ends lost 4 bases at V and 1 base at J; junction bases unmatched: 2. Germline CDR1 reads SGHTA; CDR2 reads FQGTGA. This CDR3 comprises 14 residues. CDR3: CASSSQGGNTEAFF. The DNA for the CDR3 is TGTGCCAGCAGCTCACAGGGGGGGAACACTGAAGCTTTCTTT.

The CDR3 protein is CASSGTDNTEAFF. The CDR3 DNA follows: TGTGCCAGCAGCGGGACAGATAACACTGAAGCTTTCTTT. This sequence joins TRBV5-4 and TRBJ1-1, with 7 bases fitting TRBD1. After removal of 4 bases from V and 2 bases from J, the junction contained 2 bases not matched to a gene. Germline CDR1 is SGHNT and CDR2 is YYREEE (reference sequence). The CDR3 runs to 13 residues.

The CDR3 here is CAISERGATYNEQFF. The CDR3 DNA sequence: TGTGCCATCAGTGAGCGGGGGGCCACCTACAATGAGCAGTTCTTC. The chain is built from TRBV10-3 and TRBJ2-1, with D possibly matching TRBD2 (7 bases). Germline values: CDR1 ENHRY, CDR2 SYGVKD. The CDR3 length is 15 residues. Trimming took 2 bases from V and 2 from J, leaving 10 bases between them.

The chain carries TRBV15 and TRBJ1-4; D might be TRBD1 (6 bases). With 9 bases removed from V and 4 bases from J, the gap between germline ends came to 15 bases. The CDR3 has 14 amino acids. Germline V gene data show CDR1 as LNHNV and CDR2 as YYDKDF (reference sequence). The CDR3 DNA is TGTGCCACTTCGCCAGGGGCGTATAATGAAAAACTGTTTTTT. Amino acids: CATSPGAYNEKLFF.

V and J are TRBV19 and TRBJ1-1, with D tentatively TRBD1 (5 bases). V was pared by 9 bases and J by 14 bases, with 16 bases between. In germline, CDR1 is LNHDA, CDR2 SQIVND (reference sequence). The CDR3 contains 10 residues. The CDR3 DNA is TGTGCCAGCCTCGGGGGGAGGCCCTTCTTT. Encoded protein: CASLGGRPFF.

This chain links TRBV7-9 with TRBJ2-2; D possibly corresponds to TRBD1 (5 bases). The V end was cut by 5 bases, the J end by 4 bases, with 11 bases between. Per the germline V gene, CDR1 is SEHNR and CDR2 is FQNEAQ (reference sequence). This CDR3 has 14 amino acids. CDR3 residues: CASSLQGSTGELFF. The CDR3, as DNA: TGTGCCAGCAGCCTCCAGGGAAGCACCGGGGAGCTGTTTTTT.